Each of the 29 T cell receptor beta chains below was sequenced from the same sample in a study of T cells and Merkel cell carcinoma outcomes. Method: immunoSEQ multiplex PCR; TCRdb's copy keeps in-frame clones and lacks some. The repertoire includes about 3,000 clones, around 96% of them detected once, and around 1.8% sits in the top ten. Material: tumor tissue from Merkel cell carcinoma. The source of these receptors is a human donor with Merkel cell carcinoma.

The rearrangement links TRBV2 to TRBJ1-3; D is unclear. There are 13 residues in the CDR3. CDR1 SNHLY and CDR2 FYNNEI come from the germline V gene. Trimming stripped 7 bases from V and 4 bases from J, with 11 bases between. In nucleotides, the CDR3 is TGTGCCAGCAAAGGTGACCTCGGAAACACCATATATTTT. It encodes CASKGDLGNTIYF.

The rearrangement uses TRBV15 and TRBJ2-1, with 7 bases matching TRBD2. Germline loops: CDR1 LNHNV, CDR2 YYDKDF (reference sequence). This CDR3 has 17 amino acids. The V gene end was trimmed by 0 bases and the J gene end by 8 bases; junction bases not matched to a gene: 13. The CDR3 reads CATSRDGAGVAIYEQFF. CDR3 sequence (DNA): TGTGCCACCAGCAGAGATGGGGCGGGAGTGGCAATTTATGAGCAGTTCTTC.

The chain joins TRBV27 to TRBJ2-7, with D possibly TRBD2 on 5 matching bases. V was clipped by 5 bases and J by 0 bases, with 14 bases between them. In germline, CDR1 is MNHEY, CDR2 SMNVEV (reference sequence). The CDR3 consists of 15 residues. CDR3 residues: CASSPRGGSSYEQYF. As DNA, the CDR3 is TGTGCCAGCAGTCCCCGTGGAGGTAGCTCCTACGAGCAGTACTTC.

This sequence joins TRBV9 and TRBJ2-1, with a possible D match to TRBD2 (5 bases). CDR3 length equals 15 residues. Germline CDR1 and CDR2: SGDLS and YYNGEE. The V end lost 4 bases, the J end lost 6 bases, and 17 bases lay between the germline ends. The CDR3 region has the DNA TGTGCCAGCAGCACACCTCGGGCGGGTGTCAATGAGCAGTTCTTC. Amino acids: CASSTPRAGVNEQFF.

V gene TRBV4-2 combines with J gene TRBJ2-7; TRBD2 agrees at 7 bases. This CDR3 has 15 residues. The V gene end was trimmed by 0 bases and the J gene end by 6 bases; junction bases not matched to a gene: 8. Germline-derived CDR1 and CDR2 are LGHNA and YNFKEQ. The CDR3 is CASSQDGTTLGEQYF. The CDR3 DNA reads TGTGCCAGCAGCCAAGACGGGACTACCCTGGGCGAGCAGTACTTC.

The chain uses TRBV15 and TRBJ2-7; D remains unclear. The CDR3 extends over 16 amino acids. Germline V CDR1 and CDR2: LNHNV, YYDKDF (reference sequence). Trimming stripped 0 bases from V and 0 bases from J, with 12 bases between. As DNA, the CDR3 is TGTGCCACCAGCAGAGATCTCTTTCAGATCTCCTACGAGCAGTACTTC. This codes for CATSRDLFQISYEQYF. The full variable domain, its missing parts supplied by reference TRBV15 and TRBJ2-7, is DAMVIQNPRYQVTQFGKPVTLSCSQTLNHNVMYWYQQKSSQAPKLLFHYYDKDFNNEADTPDNFQSRRPNTSFCFLDIRSPGLGDTAMYLCATSRDLFQISYEQYFGPGTRLTVT.

This rearrangement joins TRBV28 to TRBJ2-1, with D tentatively TRBD2 (6 bases). Trimming stripped 10 bases from V and 4 bases from J, with 14 bases between. There are 13 residues in the CDR3. Germline V gene sequence: CDR1 MDHEN, CDR2 SYDVKM. Written as DNA, the CDR3 is TGTGCCACAACGAACAGCGGGTACAATGAGCAGTTCTTC. It yields the protein CATTNSGYNEQFF.

V and J are TRBV28 and TRBJ2-3; 8 positions match TRBD2. Unmatched junction bases numbered 6, after V lost 2 bases and J lost 8 bases. In germline, CDR1 is MDHEN, CDR2 SYDVKM. The CDR3 runs 14 residues. This CDR3 is CASSLGREVGTQYF. In DNA form, the CDR3 reads TGTGCCAGCAGTTTAGGGCGGGAGGTCGGTACGCAGTATTTT.

V gene TRBV5-1 combines with J gene TRBJ2-2, with 10 bases lining up with TRBD1. With 0 bases clipped from V and 2 bases from J, the junction kept 4 bases outside the gene matches. Germline values: CDR1 SGHRS, CDR2 YFSETQ. This CDR3 is built from 17 residues. The CDR3 sequence: CASSLVRTGGNTGELFF. Here the CDR3 DNA reads TGCGCCAGCAGCTTGGTCCGGACAGGGGGAAACACCGGGGAGCTGTTTTTT.

The rearrangement links TRBV15 to TRBJ1-1; weak D call: TRBD1 (5 bases). This CDR3 spans 13 amino acids. V lost 0 bases and J lost 8, with 10 bases in between. In germline, CDR1 is LNHNV, CDR2 YYDKDF (reference sequence). CDR3 nucleotide sequence: TGTGCCACCAGCAGAGATCTGGGGGAAGAAGCTTTCTTT. As protein: CATSRDLGEEAFF.

This clone appeared a single time. The V gene is TRBV28, the J gene TRBJ2-2; D is unresolved. Germline CDR1 is MDHEN and CDR2 is SYDVKM. V gave up 3 bases and J gave up 0 bases, with 8 bases separating them. The CDR3 runs 15 residues. CDR3 residues: CASSFYYTNTGELFF. In nucleotides, the CDR3 is TGTGCCAGCAGTTTCTACTACACGAACACCGGGGAGCTGTTTTTT. The complete variable domain, with remaining parts taken from reference TRBV28 and TRBJ2-2, reads DVKVTQSSRYLVKRTGEKVFLECVQDMDHENMFWYRQDPGLGLRLIYFSYDVKMKEKGDIPEGYSVSREKKERFSLILESASTNQTSMYLCASSFYYTNTGELFFGEGSRLTVL.

This rearrangement joins TRBV5-1 to TRBJ2-1, with TRBD2 matching 11 bases. Germline V gene lookup returns CDR1 SGHRS and CDR2 YFSETQ. The CDR3 extends over 15 amino acids. V gave up 7 bases and J gave up 5 bases; unmatched junction bases: 8. The CDR3 protein is CASQLLAGGNNEQFF. The CDR3 DNA sequence: TGCGCCAGCCAGCTGCTAGCGGGAGGTAACAATGAGCAGTTCTTC.

The chain joins TRBV5-1 to TRBJ2-2, with D possibly matching TRBD1 (6 bases). This CDR3 comprises 13 residues. V lost 2 bases to trimming and J lost 7 bases, with 9 bases between them. Germline lookup yields CDR1 SGHRS and CDR2 YFSETQ. CDR3 sequence (DNA): TGCGCCAGCAGCTTACAGGGTAACGGGGAGCTGTTTTTT. Protein product: CASSLQGNGELFF. Full variable domain (missing parts from reference TRBV5-1 and TRBJ2-2): KAGVTQTPRYLIKTRGQQVTLSCSPISGHRSVSWYQQTPGQGLQFLFEYFSETQRNKGNFPGRFSGRQFSNSRSEMNVSTLELGDSALYLCASSLQGNGELFFGEGSRLTVL.

The rearrangement links TRBV4-1 to TRBJ1-2; D might be TRBD1 (6 bases). From germline, CDR1 is MGHRA and CDR2 YSYEKL. This CDR3 has 15 amino acids. Trimming took 0 bases from V and 0 from J, leaving 8 bases between them. This CDR3 is CASSQEGTTNYGYTF. CDR3 DNA sequence: TGCGCCAGCAGCCAAGAGGGGACAACTAACTATGGCTACACCTTC.

The chain employs TRBV5-6 and TRBJ2-1; D unresolved. CDR1 is SGHDT and CDR2 is YYEEEE in the germline V gene. V was pared by 1 base and J by 6 bases, with 8 bases between. The length of the CDR3 is 13 residues. The CDR3 loop reads CASSLFSLNEQFF. The CDR3 region has the DNA TGTGCCAGCAGCTTGTTTAGTCTCAATGAGCAGTTCTTC. Based on the CDR3 plus reference TRBV5-6 and TRBJ2-1, the full variable domain is DAGVTQSPTHLIKTRGQQVTLRCSPKSGHDTVSWYQQALGQGPQFIFQYYEEEERQRGNFPDRFSGHQFPNYSSELNVNALLLGDSALYLCASSLFSLNEQFFGPGTRLTVL.

The chain links TRBV29-1 to TRBJ2-2; unclear D gene. The CDR3 is made up of 12 amino acids. With 4 bases removed from V and 1 base from J, the gap between germline ends came to 4 bases. Germline V gives CDR1 SQVTM, CDR2 ANQGSEA. The CDR3 DNA sequence: TGCAGCGTTGCAGGGAACACCGGGGAGCTGTTTTTT. This codes for CSVAGNTGELFF.

J is TRBJ2-7 and V is TRBV15; 7 bases line up with TRBD2. The CDR3 spans 14 residues. Trimming cost V 1 base and J 4 bases; bases outside gene matches: 4. CDR1 is LNHNV and CDR2 is YYDKDF in the germline V gene (reference sequence). The CDR3 sequence is CATSRVGGIYEQYF. The CDR3 nucleotides are TGTGCCACCAGCAGAGTGGGAGGGATATACGAGCAGTACTTC.

This rearrangement joins TRBV6-5 to TRBJ1-4, with 9 bases that match TRBD1. Germline lookup yields CDR1 MNHEY and CDR2 SVGAGI. The J segment lost 6 bases and the V segment lost 7 bases, leaving 9 bases of the junction unmatched. The CDR3 has 15 amino acids. Here the CDR3 reads CASKRTGGIDEKLFF. The CDR3 bases are TGTGCCAGCAAAAGAACAGGGGGCATCGATGAAAAACTGTTTTTT.

The J gene is TRBJ2-3, the V gene TRBV4-2; 10 bases agree with TRBD2. This CDR3 spans 17 amino acids. V lost 4 bases to trimming and J lost 9 bases; unmatched junction nucleotides: 16. Germline CDR1 is LGHNA and CDR2 is YNFKEQ. The CDR3 sequence: CASSREGGSGGALTQYF. In nucleotides, the CDR3 is TGTGCCAGCAGCCGCGAAGGCGGCAGCGGGGGGGCGTTGACGCAGTATTTT.

The chain employs TRBV27 and TRBJ2-2; D is undetermined. The V end lost 8 bases, the J end lost 4 bases, and 11 bases lay between the germline ends. Germline V gene sequence: CDR1 MNHEY, CDR2 SMNVEV (reference sequence). This CDR3 is built from 13 residues. CDR3 in DNA: TGTGCCAGCCAACTTGTTTTCACCGGGGAGCTGTTTTTT. This translates into CASQLVFTGELFF.

The V gene is TRBV2, the J gene TRBJ2-1; D might be TRBD1 or TRBD2, each matching 5 bases. The germline V gene has CDR1 SNHLY and CDR2 FYNNEI. The CDR3 sequence is 14 residues long. Trimming took off 9 bases at V and 10 bases at J, with 22 bases between the two ends. The DNA of the CDR3 is TGTGCCAGTGAGGGGTCCCCCTTAGGCGGGGAGCAGTTCTTC. Translated: CASEGSPLGGEQFF.

This chain joins TRBV2 and TRBJ2-7; the D gene is possibly TRBD2 (5 bases). Germline loops: CDR1 SNHLY, CDR2 FYNNEI. V was cut by 7 bases and J by 6 bases, with 19 bases left in between. This CDR3 is built from 14 residues. The CDR3 reads CASIPEVARSEQYF. The CDR3 coding sequence is TGTGCCAGCATCCCGGAGGTAGCCAGATCCGAGCAGTACTTC.

The J gene is TRBJ2-1, the V gene TRBV7-8, with TRBD2 matching over 13 bases. The junction had 4 bases not matched to a gene; V was cut back by 2 bases and J by 6 bases. CDR1 SGHVS and CDR2 FQNEAQ come from the germline V gene. CDR3 length equals 16 residues. The CDR3 protein is CASSLSTSGGSNEQFF. CDR3 DNA: TGTGCCAGCAGCTTATCGACTAGCGGGGGGTCCAATGAGCAGTTCTTC.

The chain joins TRBV5-4 to TRBJ1-2; 9 bases fit TRBD1. The CDR3 has 14 amino acids. CDR1 is SGHNT and CDR2 is YYREEE in the germline V gene (reference sequence). The V gene end was trimmed by 5 bases and the J gene end by 5 bases; junction bases not matched to a gene: 7. CDR3 nucleotide sequence: TGTGCCAGCAGGGCCGGGACAGGGAGATATGGCTACACCTTC. This codes for CASRAGTGRYGYTF.

The chain is built from TRBV6-5 and TRBJ2-3; possibly TRBD1 for D (7 bases). V gave up 2 bases and J gave up 3 bases, with 15 bases separating them. The CDR3 loop spans 16 amino acids. CDR1 is MNHEY and CDR2 is SVGAGI in the germline V gene. The DNA for the CDR3 is TGTGCCAGCAGTTACCGACCGACAGGGAGGACAGATACGCAGTATTTT. Translating gives CASSYRPTGRTDTQYF.

The J gene is TRBJ1-2, the V gene TRBV12-5; no clear D gene. V gave up 3 bases and J gave up 6 bases, with 8 bases separating them. The CDR3 consists of 12 residues. CDR1 and CDR2 (germline): LGHNT, FRNRAP. The CDR3 DNA is TGTGCTAGTGGTTTTAGTGGAGATGGCTACACCTTC. It is translated as CASGFSGDGYTF.

This clone was detected once. This sequence joins TRBV15 and TRBJ2-1, with 7 nucleotides matching TRBD2. The CDR3 consists of 18 residues. From germline, CDR1 is LNHNV and CDR2 YYDKDF (reference sequence). Losses at the gene ends were 4 bases for V and 0 bases for J; bases not matched to a gene: 12. This CDR3 is CATSNYSKGGSSYNEQFF. Here the CDR3 DNA reads TGTGCCACCAGCAATTATTCAAAGGGCGGGAGCTCCTACAATGAGCAGTTCTTC.

The chain combines TRBV28 with TRBJ2-7, with D possibly TRBD1 on 5 matching bases. CDR1 and CDR2 from the germline V gene are MDHEN and SYDVKM. This CDR3 is 15 amino acids long. V was shortened by 5 bases and J by 3 bases, with 17 bases between the two germline ends. CDR3 sequence: CASSQTGWGYYEQYF. The CDR3 DNA is TGTGCCAGCAGTCAGACTGGATGGGGCTACTACGAGCAGTACTTC.

This rearrangement joins TRBV5-1 to TRBJ2-7; either TRBD1 or TRBD2 may supply D (5 bases each). V was clipped by 0 bases and J by 3 bases, with 10 bases between them. In germline, CDR1 is SGHRS, CDR2 YFSETQ. The CDR3 extends over 14 amino acids. The CDR3 DNA is TGCGCCAGCAGCTTGGCGGGGCACGACTACGAGCAGTACTTC. Protein product: CASSLAGHDYEQYF.